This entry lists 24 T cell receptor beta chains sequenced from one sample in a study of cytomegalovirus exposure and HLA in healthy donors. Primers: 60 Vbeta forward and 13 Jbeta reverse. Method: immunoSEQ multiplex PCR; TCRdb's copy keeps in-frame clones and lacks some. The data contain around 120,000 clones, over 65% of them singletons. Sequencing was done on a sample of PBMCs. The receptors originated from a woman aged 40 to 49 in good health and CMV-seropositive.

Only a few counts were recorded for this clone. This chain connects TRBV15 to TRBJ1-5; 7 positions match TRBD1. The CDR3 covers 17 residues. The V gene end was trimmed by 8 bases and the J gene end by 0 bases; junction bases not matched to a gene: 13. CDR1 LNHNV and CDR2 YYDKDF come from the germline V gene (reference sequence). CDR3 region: CATRLGGGEGSNQPQHF. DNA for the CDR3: TGTGCCACCCGGCTTGGAGGGGGCGAGGGTAGCAATCAGCCCCAGCATTTT.

The CDR3 DNA sequence: TGCGCCAGCAGCCTGATGGGACAGGGCCCAGATACGCAGTATTTT. Protein: CASSLMGQGPDTQYF. The chain recombines TRBV5-1 with TRBJ2-3; 9 nucleotides agree with TRBD1. This CDR3 is 15 amino acids long. J gave up 4 bases and V 4 bases, and 7 bases lay outside the gene matches. The germline CDR1 and CDR2 sequences are SGHRS and YFSETQ.

The CDR3 loop reads CASSQEGRGSTDTQYF. The CDR3 DNA sequence: TGCGCCAGCAGCCAAGAAGGACGGGGGAGCACAGATACGCAGTATTTT. The rearrangement uses TRBV4-3 and TRBJ2-3; the D gene is possibly TRBD2 (6 bases). Deletions cut 0 bases from V and 0 bases from J, with 10 bases between. Germline assignment: CDR1 LGHNA and CDR2 YSLEER. There are 16 residues in the CDR3.

The CDR3 sequence is CASSPGQGLPANYGYTF. The CDR3, as DNA: TGCGCCAGCAGCCCGGGACAGGGGCTACCGGCTAACTATGGCTACACCTTC. The chain couples TRBV5-1 to TRBJ1-2, with TRBD1 identical over 10 bases. The germline V gene has CDR1 SGHRS and CDR2 YFSETQ. The length of the CDR3 is 17 residues. The V gene end was trimmed by 4 bases and the J gene end by 0 bases; junction bases not matched to a gene: 9.

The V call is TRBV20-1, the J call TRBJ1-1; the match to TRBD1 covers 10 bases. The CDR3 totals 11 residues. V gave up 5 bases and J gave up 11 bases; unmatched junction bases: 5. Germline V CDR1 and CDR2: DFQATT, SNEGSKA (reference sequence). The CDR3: CSAGQGEGAFF. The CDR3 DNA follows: TGCAGTGCTGGACAGGGGGAGGGGGCTTTCTTT.

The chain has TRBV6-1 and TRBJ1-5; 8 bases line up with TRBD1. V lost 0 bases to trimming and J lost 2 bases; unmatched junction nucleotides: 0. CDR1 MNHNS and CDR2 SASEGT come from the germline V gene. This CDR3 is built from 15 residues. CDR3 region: CASSEATGGNQPQHF. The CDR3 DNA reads TGTGCCAGCAGTGAAGCGACAGGGGGCAATCAGCCCCAGCATTTT.

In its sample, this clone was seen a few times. In DNA form, the CDR3 reads TGTGCCAGCAGCTCGTACCTCGGGCTAGCGGAAGAGACCCAGTACTTC. Translated, it gives CASSSYLGLAEETQYF. This chain joins TRBV7-2 and TRBJ2-5, with TRBD2 matching 7 bases. This CDR3 comprises 16 residues. Germline loops: CDR1 SGHTA, CDR2 FQGNSA. V dropped 4 bases and J dropped 3; count of bases not matched to a gene: 11.

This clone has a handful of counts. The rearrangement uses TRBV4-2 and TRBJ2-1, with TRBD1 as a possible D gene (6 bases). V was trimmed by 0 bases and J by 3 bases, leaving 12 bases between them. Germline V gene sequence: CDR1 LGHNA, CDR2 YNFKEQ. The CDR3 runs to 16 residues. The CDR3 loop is CASSQDRTGYYNEQFF. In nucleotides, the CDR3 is TGTGCCAGCAGCCAAGATCGCACAGGGTACTACAATGAGCAGTTCTTC.

For the CDR3, the DNA is TGCGCCAGCAGCTTGGCTAGCGGGGGCACCGGGGAGCTGTTTTTT. Encoded protein: CASSLASGGTGELFF. The V gene is TRBV5-1, the J gene TRBJ2-2; TRBD2 matches 10 bases. Losses at the gene ends were 0 bases for V and 4 bases for J; bases not matched to a gene: 0. The CDR3 is 15 residues long. CDR1 and CDR2 (germline): SGHRS, YFSETQ.

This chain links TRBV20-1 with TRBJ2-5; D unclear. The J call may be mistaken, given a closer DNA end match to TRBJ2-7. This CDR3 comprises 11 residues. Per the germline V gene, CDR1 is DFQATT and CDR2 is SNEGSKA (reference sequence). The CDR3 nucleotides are TGCAGTGCTAGCTGGGGCTACGAGCAGTACTTC. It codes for CSASWGYEQYF.

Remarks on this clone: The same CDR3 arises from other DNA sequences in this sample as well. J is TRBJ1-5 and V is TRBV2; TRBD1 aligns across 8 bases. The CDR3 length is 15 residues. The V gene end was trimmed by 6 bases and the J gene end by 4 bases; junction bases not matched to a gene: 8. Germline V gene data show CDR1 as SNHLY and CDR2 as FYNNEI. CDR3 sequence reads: CASSGDRGGNQPQHF. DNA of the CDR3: TGTGCCAGCAGCGGTGACAGGGGTGGGAATCAGCCCCAGCATTTT.

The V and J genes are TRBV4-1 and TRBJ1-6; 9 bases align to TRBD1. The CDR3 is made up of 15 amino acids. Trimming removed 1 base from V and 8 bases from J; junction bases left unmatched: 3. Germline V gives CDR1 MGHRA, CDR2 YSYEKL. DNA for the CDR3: TGCGCCAGCAGCCAAGGGGACAGGGTGTATTCACCCCTCCACTTT. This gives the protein CASSQGDRVYSPLHF.

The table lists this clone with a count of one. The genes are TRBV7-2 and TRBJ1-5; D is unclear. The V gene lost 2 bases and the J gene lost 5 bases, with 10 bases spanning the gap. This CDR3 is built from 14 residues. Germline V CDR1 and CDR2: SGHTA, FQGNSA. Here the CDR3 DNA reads TGTGCCAGCAGCTTACGTGGGCGGGATCAGCCCCAGCATTTT. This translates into CASSLRGRDQPQHF. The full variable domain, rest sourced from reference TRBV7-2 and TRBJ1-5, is GAGVSQSPSNKVTEKGKDVELRCDPISGHTALYWYRQSLGQGLEFLIYFQGNSAPDKSGLPSDRFSAERTGGSVSTLTIQRTQQEDSAVYLCASSLRGRDQPQHFGDGTRLSIL.

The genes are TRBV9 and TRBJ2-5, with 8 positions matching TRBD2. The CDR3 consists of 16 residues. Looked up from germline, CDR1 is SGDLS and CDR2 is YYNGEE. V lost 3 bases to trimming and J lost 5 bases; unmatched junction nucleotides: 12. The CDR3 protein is CASSDQPGLVAETQYF. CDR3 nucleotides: TGTGCCAGCAGCGACCAACCGGGACTAGTAGCGGAGACCCAGTACTTC. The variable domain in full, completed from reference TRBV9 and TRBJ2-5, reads DSGVTQTPKHLITATGQRVTLRCSPRSGDLSVYWYQQSLDQGLQFLIQYYNGEERAKGNILERFSAQQFPDLHSELNLSSLELGDSALYFCASSDQPGLVAETQYFGPGTRLLVL.

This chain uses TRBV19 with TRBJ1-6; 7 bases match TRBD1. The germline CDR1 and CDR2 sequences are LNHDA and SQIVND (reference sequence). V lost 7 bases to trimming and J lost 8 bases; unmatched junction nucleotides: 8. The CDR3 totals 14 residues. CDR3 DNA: TGTGCCAGTAAACAGGGGCAGAGATATTCACCCCTCCACTTT. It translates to CASKQGQRYSPLHF.

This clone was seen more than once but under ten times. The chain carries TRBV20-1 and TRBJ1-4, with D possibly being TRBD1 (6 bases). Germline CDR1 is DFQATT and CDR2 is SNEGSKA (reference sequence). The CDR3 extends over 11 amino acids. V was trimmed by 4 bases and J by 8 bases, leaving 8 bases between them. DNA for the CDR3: TGCAGTGCTACCACAGGGGAAAAACTGTTTTTT. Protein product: CSATTGEKLFF.

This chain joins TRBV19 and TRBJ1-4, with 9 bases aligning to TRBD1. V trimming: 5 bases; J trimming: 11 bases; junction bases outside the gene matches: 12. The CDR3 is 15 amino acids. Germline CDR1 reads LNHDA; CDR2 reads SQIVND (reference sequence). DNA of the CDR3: TGTGCCAGTAGTCCGGGACAGGGTGGAGGAGGGAAACTGTTTTTT. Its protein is CASSPGQGGGGKLFF.

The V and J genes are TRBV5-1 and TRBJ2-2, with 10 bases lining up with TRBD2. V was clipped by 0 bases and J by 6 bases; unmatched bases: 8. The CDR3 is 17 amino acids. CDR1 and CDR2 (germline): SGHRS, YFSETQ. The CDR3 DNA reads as TGCGCCAGCAGCTTGGCTCCCCTAGCGGGAGTGGCCGGGGAGCTGTTTTTT. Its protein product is CASSLAPLAGVAGELFF.

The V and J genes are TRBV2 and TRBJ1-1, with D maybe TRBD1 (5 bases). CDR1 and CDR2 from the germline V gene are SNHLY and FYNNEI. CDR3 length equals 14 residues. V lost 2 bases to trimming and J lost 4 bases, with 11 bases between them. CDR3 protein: CASSENRGLTEAFF. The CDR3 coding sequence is TGTGCCAGCAGTGAAAATAGGGGACTCACTGAAGCTTTCTTT.

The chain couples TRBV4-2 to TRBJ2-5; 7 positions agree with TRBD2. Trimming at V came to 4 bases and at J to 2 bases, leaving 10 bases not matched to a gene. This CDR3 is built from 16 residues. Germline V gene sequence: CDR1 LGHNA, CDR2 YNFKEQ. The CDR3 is CASSRSGGTTQETQYF. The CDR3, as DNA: TGTGCCAGCAGCCGATCCGGGGGGACTACTCAAGAGACCCAGTACTTC.

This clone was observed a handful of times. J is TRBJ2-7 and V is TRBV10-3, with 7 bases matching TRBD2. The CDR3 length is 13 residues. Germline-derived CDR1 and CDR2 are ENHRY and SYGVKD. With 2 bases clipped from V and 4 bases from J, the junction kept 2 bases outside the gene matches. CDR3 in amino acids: CAISEGRGYEQYF. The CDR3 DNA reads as TGTGCCATCAGTGAGGGGCGGGGGTACGAGCAGTACTTC.

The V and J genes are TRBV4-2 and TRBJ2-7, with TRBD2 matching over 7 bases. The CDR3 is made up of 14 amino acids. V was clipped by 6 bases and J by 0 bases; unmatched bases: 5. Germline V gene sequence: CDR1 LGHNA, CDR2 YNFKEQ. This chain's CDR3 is CASRRGRDSYEQYF. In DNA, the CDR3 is TGTGCCAGCAGACGCGGGAGAGACTCCTACGAGCAGTACTTC.

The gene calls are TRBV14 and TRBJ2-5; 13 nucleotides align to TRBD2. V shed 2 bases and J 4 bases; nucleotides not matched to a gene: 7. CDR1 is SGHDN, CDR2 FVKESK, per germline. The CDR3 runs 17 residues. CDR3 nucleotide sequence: TGTGCCAGCAGCCAATGGGCGACTAGCGGGGGGTCAGAGACCCAGTACTTC. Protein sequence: CASSQWATSGGSETQYF.

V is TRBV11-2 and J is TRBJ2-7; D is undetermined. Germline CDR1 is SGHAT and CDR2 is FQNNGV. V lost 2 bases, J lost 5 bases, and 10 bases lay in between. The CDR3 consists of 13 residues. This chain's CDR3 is CASSLTQINEQYF. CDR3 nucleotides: TGTGCCAGCAGCTTAACCCAGATTAACGAGCAGTACTTC.